The 17 T cell receptor beta chains given below trace back to one sample, sequenced in a study of Graves' ophthalmopathy and Graves' hyperthyroidism. RNA transcripts provided the template for amplifying TCR beta CDR3 regions. In the first round, RT-PCR was carried out with HTBI primers, and a multiplex PCR formed the second round. TCRdb processed the multiplex PCR reads anew with MiXCR; each CDR3 protein has one entry. The sample consists of over a million distinct CDR3 sequences, less than 45% of them appearing once. Sequenced input: peripheral blood or thyroid tissue (not recorded which). These receptors were collected from an adult man with Graves' hyperthyroidism.

This clonotype was detected many times. The chain recombines TRBV7-9 with TRBJ2-7, with TRBD2 identical over 10 bases. The CDR3 has 18 amino acids. V dropped 5 bases and J dropped 1; count of bases not matched to a gene: 14. CDR1 and CDR2 from the germline V gene are SEHNR and FQNEAQ (reference sequence). The CDR3 here is CASSRGGVGLAVSYEQYF. Here the CDR3 DNA reads TGTGCCAGCAGCCGGGGAGGTGTAGGACTAGCGGTATCCTACGAGCAGTACTTC.

This clonotype was observed many times. This chain links TRBV19 with TRBJ1-5; TRBD1 matches at 9 bases. Trimming at V came to 6 bases and at J to 0 bases, leaving 3 bases not matched to a gene. CDR1 is LNHDA and CDR2 is SQIVND in the germline V gene (reference sequence). CDR3 length equals 15 residues. CDR3 protein: CASRRDRASNQPQHF. CDR3 nucleotide sequence: TGTGCCAGTAGAAGGGACAGGGCTAGCAATCAGCCCCAGCATTTT.

In this sample, this clonotype turned up once. At one end, the junction sequence differs from germline, possibly due to a read error. The CDR3 here is CASSFGGGRGTGGLFF. CDR3 nucleotide sequence: TGTGCCAGCAGCTTCGGCGGGGGTCGGGGCACCGGGGGGCTGTTTTTT. The chain joins TRBV7-8 to TRBJ2-2; 7 bases fit TRBD2. The CDR3 runs 16 residues. Germline V gene sequence: CDR1 SGHVS, CDR2 FQNEAQ.

This clonotype was observed once. The V and J genes are TRBV5-6 and TRBJ1-2; 7 bases align to TRBD1. Germline-derived CDR1 and CDR2 are SGHDT and YYEEEE. V was pared by 1 base and J by 5 bases, with 8 bases of the junction left unmatched. The CDR3 length is 15 residues. CDR3 region: CASSLTGDSGYGYTF. In DNA form, the CDR3 reads TGTGCCAGCAGCTTGACAGGGGATTCTGGTTATGGCTACACCTTC.

This clonotype was counted between two and nine times. The chain carries TRBV12-3 or TRBV12-4 and TRBJ1-2, with a possible D match to TRBD1 (5 bases). V was shortened by 3 bases and J by 0 bases, with 17 bases between the two germline ends. The CDR3 loop spans 17 amino acids. The CDR3 DNA reads TGTGCCAGCAGTTTTACCCCGGGCAGGGAGGCTAACTATGGCTACACCTTC. Its translation: CASSFTPGREANYGYTF.

The chain employs TRBV11-2 and TRBJ2-6; 7 bases are a match to TRBD1. There are 17 residues in the CDR3. The ends lost 5 bases at V and 1 base at J; junction bases unmatched: 8. The germline gives CDR1 SGHAT, CDR2 FQNNGV. CDR3 in amino acids: CASSPDRVRSGANVLTF. In nucleotides, the CDR3 is TGTGCCAGCAGCCCTGACAGGGTGCGATCTGGGGCCAACGTCCTGACTTTC. Filled out from reference TRBV11-2 and TRBJ2-6, the complete variable domain reads EAGVAQSPRYKIIEKRQSVAFWCNPISGHATLYWYQQILGQGPKLLIQFQNNGVVDDSQLPKDRFSAERLKGVDSTLKIQPAKLEDSAVYLCASSPDRVRSGANVLTFGAGSRLTVL.

This clonotype appeared a few times. A much larger clone is a single base away; this may be a read error. V and J are TRBV27 and TRBJ1-4; possible D gene TRBD1, 5 bases. This CDR3 is built from 14 residues. V was clipped by 5 bases and J by 7 bases, with 14 bases between them. Germline V gene sequence: CDR1 MNHEY, CDR2 SMNVEV (reference sequence). The CDR3: CASSPRDGIEKLFF. CDR3 DNA sequence: TGTGCCAGCAGTCCCCGGGACGGCATTGAAAAACTGTTTTTT.

This clonotype showed up just a few times. The chain uses TRBV9 and TRBJ2-5; 7 bases match TRBD2. This CDR3 has 16 amino acids. Unmatched junction bases numbered 9, after V lost 3 bases and J lost 1 base. Per the germline V gene, CDR1 is SGDLS and CDR2 is YYNGEE. CDR3 region: CASSDSVGGVQETQYF. The CDR3 DNA is TGTGCCAGCAGCGATTCGGTGGGGGGGGTCCAAGAGACCCAGTACTTC. Full variable domain (missing parts from reference TRBV9 and TRBJ2-5): DSGVTQTPKHLITATGQRVTLRCSPRSGDLSVYWYQQSLDQGLQFLIQYYNGEERAKGNILERFSAQQFPDLHSELNLSSLELGDSALYFCASSDSVGGVQETQYFGPGTRLLVL.

The rearrangement joins TRBV7-6 to TRBJ2-3; TRBD1 might be the D (5 bases). The CDR3 runs to 16 residues. Germline CDR1 is SGHVS and CDR2 is FNYEAQ. Trimming shortened V by 5 bases and J by 4 bases, and 19 bases separated the two germline ends. CDR3 residues: CASSTQQGLRADTQYF. Here the CDR3 DNA reads TGTGCCAGCAGCACCCAGCAGGGCCTTAGGGCAGATACGCAGTATTTT. Using reference TRBV7-6 and TRBJ2-3 for the parts outside the CDR3, the full variable domain is GAGVSQSPRYKVTKRGQDVALRCDPISGHVSLYWYRQALGQGPEFLTYFNYEAQQDKSGLPNDRFSAERPEGSISTLTIQRTEQRDSAMYRCASSTQQGLRADTQYFGPGTRLTVL.

This clonotype came up once. A single base separates this from a much larger clone, so it may be a read error. Because it lacks the conserved phenylalanine or tryptophan at the end, this CDR3 is likely a read error. The genes are TRBV10-3 and TRBJ2-7; D is perhaps TRBD1 or TRBD2 (5 bases each). This CDR3 spans 12 amino acids. Per the germline V gene, CDR1 is ENHRY and CDR2 is SYGVKD. V gave up 10 bases and J gave up 2 bases, with 12 bases separating them. In nucleotides, the CDR3 is TGTGCCAGCCGGGACGAGACCTACGAGCAGTACCTC. Protein sequence: CASRDETYEQYL.

At least ten counts were recorded for this clonotype. The chain recombines TRBV7-2 with TRBJ2-5; D might be TRBD1 (6 bases). CDR3 length equals 13 residues. Germline loops: CDR1 SGHTA, CDR2 FQGNSA. The V gene lost 5 bases and the J gene lost 5 bases, with 12 bases spanning the gap. The CDR3 coding sequence is TGTGCCAGCAGCGGGGGCTCCGAGGAGACCCAGTACTTC. Translation: CASSGGSEETQYF.

This clonotype was found many times. The V gene is TRBV12-3 or TRBV12-4, the J gene TRBJ2-5; D might be TRBD1 or TRBD2, each matching 6 bases. V was shortened by 5 bases and J by 2 bases, with 12 bases between the two germline ends. The CDR3 runs 14 residues. For the CDR3, the DNA is TGTGCCAGCAGTCCTTCGGGGGCACAAGAGACCCAGTACTTC. It codes for CASSPSGAQETQYF.

This clonotype was seen ten or more times. The chain employs TRBV7-3 and TRBJ2-5, with D possibly being TRBD1 or TRBD2 (6 bases each). The V end was cut by 8 bases, the J end by 4 bases, with 14 bases between. The CDR3 extends over 13 amino acids. CDR1 and CDR2 from the germline V gene are SGHTA and FQGTGA. The CDR3 sequence is CASALEGGETQYF. CDR3 sequence (DNA): TGTGCCAGCGCCCTTGAGGGGGGAGAGACCCAGTACTTC.

This clonotype showed up many times. This rearrangement joins TRBV10-3 to TRBJ2-6; TRBD2 matches 8 bases. V was clipped by 9 bases and J by 6 bases; unmatched bases: 16. The germline V gene encodes CDR1 ENHRY and CDR2 SYGVKD. There are 17 residues in the CDR3. The CDR3 region has the DNA TGTGCCATTAAGAACGATAGCGGGACCCTTAAGGCCAACGTCCTGACTTTC. Translated, it gives CAIKNDSGTLKANVLTF.

V is TRBV10-3 and J is TRBJ1-4; D remains unclear. Germline lookup yields CDR1 ENHRY and CDR2 SYGVKD. The length of the CDR3 is 15 residues. V lost 0 bases and J 4 bases, leaving 9 bases between the germline ends. The CDR3 loop reads CAISESGSRNEKLFF. The CDR3 DNA is TGTGCCATCAGTGAGTCTGGCAGCCGTAATGAAAAACTGTTTTTT.

At least ten counts were recorded for this clonotype. V gene TRBV2 combines with J gene TRBJ1-5, with 8 bases fitting TRBD1. The ends lost 6 bases at V and 2 bases at J; junction bases unmatched: 3. Germline V CDR1 and CDR2: SNHLY, FYNNEI. This CDR3 spans 14 amino acids. The CDR3 here is CASRDRVRNQPQHF. CDR3 sequence (DNA): TGTGCCAGCAGGGACAGGGTACGCAATCAGCCCCAGCATTTT.

This clonotype was recorded at least ten times. The chain uses TRBV19 and TRBJ1-5; maybe TRBD1 (6 bases). This CDR3 spans 15 amino acids. V dropped 6 bases and J dropped 0 bases, with 12 bases sitting between them. CDR1 and CDR2 from the germline V gene are LNHDA and SQIVND (reference sequence). Written as DNA, the CDR3 is TGTGCCAGTAGGATTGGACAGAATAGCAATCAGCCCCAGCATTTT. Translation gives CASRIGQNSNQPQHF.